This is a list of T cell receptor beta chains from one sample in a study of post-analysis software for immune sequencing data. TCRdb reanalysed the PCR reads using MiXCR and keeps one entry per CDR3 protein. This table has approximately 630,000 distinct CDR3 sequences, approximately 59% appearing once. Sample: blood. These receptors came from a girl aged 2 to 9 with multiple sclerosis. The CDR3 runs from the conserved cysteine through the conserved F or W. A D gene is named only where the DNA matches it firmly. The size field is filled for only some rows; it gives once, few, many or a size class.

>TRBJ1-5|TRBV7-2|NA|NA
TGTGCCAGCAGCCCCGGTAGGCAGGGTAATCAGCCCCAGCATTTT
CASSPGRQGNQPQHF
>TRBJ1-4|TRBV2|NA|NA
TGTGCCAGCAGTCCGCCAACAGGGACCGAAAAACTGTTTTTT
CASSPPTGTEKLFF
>TRBJ2-7|TRBV9|NA|NA
TGTGCCAGCAGCCCTCACCGACAGGCAGGGGTCTACGAGCAGTACTTC
CASSPHRQAGVYEQYF
>TRBJ1-2|TRBV29-1|NA|NA
TGCAGCGCCGAGGGGCTCTATGGCTACACCTTC
CSAEGLYGYTF
>TRBJ1-6|TRBV5-1|NA|few
TGCGCCAGCAGCCAAGACAGTATTAATTCACCCCTCCACTTT
CASSQDSINSPLHF
>TRBJ1-6|TRBV4-3|NA|NA
TGCGCCAGCAGCCAAGTAAAGGGAACCTCACCCCTCCACTTT
CASSQVKGTSPLHF
>TRBJ2-3|TRBV10-3|NA|NA
TGTGCCATCAAGACGGAGACTACTAGCACAGATACGCAGTATTTT
CAIKTETTSTDTQYF
>TRBJ1-1|TRBV29-1|NA|few
TGCAGCGTTGATGTTTCTTCCAGGGCAAACACTGAAGCTTTCTTT
CSVDVSSRANTEAFF
>TRBJ1-4|TRBV7-8|TRBD1|once
TGTGCCAGCAACTCGAGGGACAGGGGGCTCCCAAAACTGTTTTTT
CASNSRDRGLPKLFF
>TRBJ2-5|TRBV20-1|NA|NA
TGCAGTGCTAGGCGGGACAGCCAAGAGACCCAGTACTTC
CSARRDSQETQYF
>TRBJ1-2|TRBV20-1|NA|NA
TGCAGTGCTAGAGAATACAGCTATGGCTACACCTTC
CSAREYSYGYTF
>TRBJ1-2|TRBV18|NA|once
TGTGCCAGCTCACCACCGAGCCAGGTTAGAGGCTATGGCTACACCTTC
CASSPPSQVRGYGYTF
>TRBJ2-3|TRBV7-3|TRBD1|NA
TGTGCCAGCAGTCAGGACAGGGGAGGGTCTATTTCCCCAGATACGCAGTATTTT
CASSQDRGGSISPDTQYF
>TRBJ1-2|TRBV7-2|NA|NA
TGTGCCAGCAGCTTAGGTGGCGGGGTAGAAGGGAACTATGGCTACACCTTC
CASSLGGGVEGNYGYTF
>TRBJ1-1|TRBV7-2|NA|NA
TGTGCCAGCACTTATGGTCAGCCCCACACTGAAGCTTTCTTT
CASTYGQPHTEAFF
>TRBJ2-5|TRBV5-1|TRBD2|NA
TGCGCCAGCAGCCCAATAGCGGGATCGGGGGAGACCCAGTACTTC
CASSPIAGSGETQYF
>TRBJ1-1|TRBV7-2|NA|once
TGTGCCAGCAGCTCCGGCAGGCGAGACACTGAAGCTTTCTTT
CASSSGRRDTEAFF
>TRBJ2-1|TRBV4-3|NA|NA
TGCGCCAGCAGCCGAACGACAGTGGACCCCTACAATGAGCAGTTCTTC
CASSRTTVDPYNEQFF
>TRBJ2-5|TRBV2|NA|NA
TGTGCCAGCACTCACCTGCGGGGTGAGAAAGAGACCCAGTACTTC
CASTHLRGEKETQYF
>TRBJ2-6|TRBV6-5|NA|NA
TGTGCCAGCAGGCCCGGGAGCTCTTCCGGGGCCAACGTCCTGACTTTC
CASRPGSSSGANVLTF
>TRBJ2-5|TRBV12-3/TRBV12-4|NA|NA
TGTGCCAGCTCGAGTGTTCCAGGGAGAGAGACCCAGTACTTC
CASSSVPGRETQYF
>TRBJ2-7|TRBV14|TRBD1|NA
TGTGCCAGCAGCCAAAGACAGGGCATAGAGCAGTACTTC
CASSQRQGIEQYF
>TRBJ2-3|TRBV20-1|NA|once
TGCAGTGCAACAACCAGCGGGTTCAGCACAGATACGCAGTATTTT
CSATTSGFSTDTQYF
>TRBJ2-5|TRBV11-2|NA|NA
TGTGCCAGCAGCTTAGTAACTGGGGGGCCGGGGACCCAGTACTTC
CASSLVTGGPGTQYF
>TRBJ2-7|TRBV27|TRBD2|few
TGTGCCAGCAGTTTATCGAGACTAGCGGGCGAGCAGTACTTC
CASSLSRLAGEQYF
>TRBJ1-5|TRBV15|NA|NA
TGTGCCACCAGCAGAGATCTAGGTCAGCCCCAGCATTTT
CATSRDLGQPQHF
>TRBJ2-5|TRBV7-2|NA|NA
TGTGCCAGCAGCCCAGAGGGCATCTTCCAAGAGACCCAGTACTTC
CASSPEGIFQETQYF
>TRBJ2-2|TRBV6-5|TRBD1|NA
TGTGCCAGCAGTTACTTCCCGGGACAGGGAATAGAGAACACCGGGGAGCTGTTTTTT
CASSYFPGQGIENTGELFF
>TRBJ2-1|TRBV4-1|TRBD2|few
TGCGCCAGCAGCCATGTAGCGGGAGGGCCTGAGAATGAGCAGTTCTTC
CASSHVAGGPENEQFF
>TRBJ2-3|TRBV20-1|NA|few
TGCAGTGCTAGATCCCCATTCCAAGCGGATACGCAGTATTTT
CSARSPFQADTQYF
>TRBJ2-1|TRBV20-1|TRBD2|NA
TGCAGTGCCTTAGCGGGAGACCGCAATGAGCAGTTCTTC
CSALAGDRNEQFF
>TRBJ2-3|TRBV2|NA|NA
TGTGCCAGCAGTGGAATTTCGGGCTACACAGATACGCAGTATTTT
CASSGISGYTDTQYF
>TRBJ2-7|TRBV7-3|TRBD2|NA
TGTGCCAGCAGCTTAGACGCTAGCGGGAGCTGCGAGCAGTACTTC
CASSLDASGSCEQYF
>TRBJ2-7|TRBV6-5|NA|few
TGTGCCAGCAGTTACTCGGGGCAGGTGGACGAGCAGTACTTC
CASSYSGQVDEQYF
>TRBJ2-7|TRBV7-2|NA|once
TGTGCCAGCAGCTTAGGGGGCTGGAACTCCTACGAGCAGTACTTC
CASSLGGWNSYEQYF
>TRBJ2-5|TRBV10-3|TRBD2|NA
TGTGCCATCAGCGATCTAGCGGGGAAAGAGACCCAGTACTTC
CAISDLAGKETQYF
>TRBJ1-1|TRBV29-1|NA|once
TGCAGCGTTTCATCAGGCGTTGAAGCTTTCTTT
CSVSSGVEAFF
>TRBJ2-7|TRBV11-2|NA|NA
TGTGCCAGCAGCTTTTTCGACAGTCCCCTCTACGAGCAGTACTTC
CASSFFDSPLYEQYF
>TRBJ2-1|TRBV7-2|TRBD2|few
TGTGCCAGCAGCTCGGATGTAGCGGGATGGAATGAGCAGTTCTTC
CASSSDVAGWNEQFF
>TRBJ2-5|TRBV6-1|NA|NA
TGTGCCAGCAGTGATACGAGCCTGGGAGAGACCCAGTACTTC
CASSDTSLGETQYF